Listed here is a single T cell receptor (beta chain). Original analysis: Estimation of nucleated cell counts relied on the amplification of reference gene primers. Clones were sequenced by immunoSEQ multiplex PCR, and TCRdb holds only the in-frame ones, with some missing. The V and J calls and clone size come from that table; D and trimming were worked out from the DNA. The sample holds about 96,000 clones, 84% seen once. The entry originates in a study of blood T cell repertoires in COVID-19. Study overall: PBMCs, B-cell-depleted T cells, or T cells provided the cDNA or gDNA that made up the material.

This CDR3 region has 12 residues. The germline V gene encodes CDR1 MDHEN and CDR2 SYDVKM. V lost 5 bases and J lost 4, with 5 bases in between. The sequencing sample was made of peripheral blood. V gene TRBV28 combines with J gene TRBJ2-2; D remains ambiguous. The clonotype originates from a woman between 55 and 75 years old with acute or convalescent COVID-19. The CDR3 here is CASSTGTGELFF. The CDR3 DNA reads as TGTGCCAGCAGTACGGGCACCGGGGAGCTGTTTTTT.